A selection of T cell receptor beta chains follows, all from one sample in a study of immune characterization of retroperitoneal liposarcoma. MiXCR, applied by TCRdb to the PCR reads, yields one record per CDR3 protein. The table has 9,500 to 13,000 distinct CDR3 sequences, about 30% seen once. Sequencing input: tumor tissue. These receptors were collected from a male donor with retroperitoneal liposarcoma. Both conserved end residues are part of each CDR3. The D gene is left open where the match is weak. Some rows mark clone size as missing; the rest say once, few, many or name a class of expanded clone.

V gene: TRBV6-1; clone size: .; D gene: .; J gene: TRBJ2-4; CDR3 protein: CASSEQGFKNIQYF; CDR3 DNA: TGTGCCAGCAGTGAACAGGGTTTCAAAAACATTCAGTACTTC
V gene: TRBV19; clone size: few; D gene: TRBD2; J gene: TRBJ2-5; CDR3 protein: CASSRRTSGQETQYF; CDR3 DNA: TGTGCCAGTAGTCGCCGGACTAGCGGGCAAGAGACCCAGTACTTC
V gene: TRBV12-3/TRBV12-4; clone size: many; D gene: .; J gene: TRBJ2-1; CDR3 protein: CASSSRRDEQFF; CDR3 DNA: TGTGCCAGCAGTTCTCGAAGGGATGAGCAGTTCTTC
V gene: TRBV10-1; clone size: .; D gene: .; J gene: TRBJ2-2; CDR3 protein: CASSEFRGTNTGELFF; CDR3 DNA: TGCGCCAGCAGTGAATTTAGAGGGACGAACACCGGGGAGCTGTTTTTT
V gene: TRBV6-1; clone size: medium-sized; D gene: .; J gene: TRBJ2-3; CDR3 protein: CASSVSSTDTQYF; CDR3 DNA: TGTGCCAGCAGTGTGAGCAGCACAGATACGCAGTATTTT
V gene: TRBV5-6; clone size: .; D gene: .; J gene: TRBJ2-3; CDR3 protein: CASSLRGVGATDTQYF; CDR3 DNA: TGTGCCAGCAGCTTGCGAGGGGTTGGGGCCACAGATACGCAGTATTTT
V gene: TRBV6-4; clone size: .; D gene: .; J gene: TRBJ2-5; CDR3 protein: CASSDGRGRYNEQYF; CDR3 DNA: TGTGCCAGCAGTGACGGGCGGGGTAGGTACAATGAGCAGTACTTC
V gene: TRBV27; clone size: many; D gene: .; J gene: TRBJ2-1; CDR3 protein: CASSPRGFYNEQFF; CDR3 DNA: TGTGCCAGCAGTCCTAGGGGCTTCTACAATGAGCAGTTCTTC
V gene: TRBV11-2; clone size: many; D gene: TRBD2; J gene: TRBJ2-2; CDR3 protein: CASSPRTRHGELFF; CDR3 DNA: TGTGCCAGCAGCCCAAGGACTAGACACGGGGAGCTGTTTTTT
V gene: TRBV6-1; clone size: .; D gene: .; J gene: TRBJ2-1; CDR3 protein: CASSQGEGAAYNEQFF; CDR3 DNA: TGTGCCAGCTCCCAGGGGGAGGGAGCTGCCTACAATGAGCAGTTCTTC
V gene: TRBV7-2; clone size: many; D gene: TRBD2; J gene: TRBJ2-3; CDR3 protein: CASSFPGGSTDTQYF; CDR3 DNA: TGTGCCAGCAGCTTCCCCGGGGGGAGCACAGATACGCAGTATTTT
V gene: TRBV6-1; clone size: medium-sized; D gene: TRBD2; J gene: TRBJ2-3; CDR3 protein: CASIMGGGTDTQYF; CDR3 DNA: TGTGCCAGCATCATGGGGGGGGGCACAGATACGCAGTATTTT
V gene: TRBV6-1; clone size: .; D gene: .; J gene: TRBJ2-3; CDR3 protein: CASSEESWGVQVDTQYF; CDR3 DNA: TGTGCCAGCAGTGAAGAGTCTTGGGGGGTTCAGGTAGATACGCAGTATTTT
V gene: TRBV7-8; clone size: medium-sized; D gene: .; J gene: TRBJ1-1; CDR3 protein: CASSPEAVNTEAFF; CDR3 DNA: TGTGCCAGCAGCCCAGAGGCCGTGAACACTGAAGCTTTCTTT
V gene: TRBV28; clone size: few; D gene: TRBD2; J gene: TRBJ2-1; CDR3 protein: CASTLSTSGINEQFF; CDR3 DNA: TGTGCCAGCACCCTATCGACTAGCGGGATAAATGAGCAGTTCTTC
V gene: TRBV6-1; clone size: many; D gene: .; J gene: TRBJ2-1; CDR3 protein: CASSVSSGYEQFF; CDR3 DNA: TGTGCCAGCAGTGTCTCTTCAGGCTACGAGCAGTTCTTC
V gene: TRBV6-1; clone size: medium-sized; D gene: .; J gene: TRBJ2-7; CDR3 protein: CASSEFYGSYEQYF; CDR3 DNA: TGTGCCAGCAGTGAATTTTACGGCTCCTACGAGCAGTACTTC
V gene: TRBV11-2; clone size: .; D gene: .; J gene: TRBJ2-1; CDR3 protein: CASSLNPQETQFF; CDR3 DNA: TGTGCCAGCAGCCTCAATCCTCAAGAGACCCAGTTCTTC
V gene: TRBV7-2; clone size: medium-sized; D gene: TRBD1; J gene: TRBJ2-1; CDR3 protein: CASSWDRGQYEQFF; CDR3 DNA: TGTGCCAGCAGCTGGGACAGGGGGCAATACGAGCAGTTCTTC
V gene: TRBV11-2; clone size: few; D gene: .; J gene: TRBJ2-7; CDR3 protein: CASSLYYNEQYF; CDR3 DNA: TGTGCCAGCAGCCTTTACTACAATGAGCAGTACTTC
V gene: TRBV7-7; clone size: few; D gene: TRBD2; J gene: TRBJ2-1; CDR3 protein: CASSLGSGSLNEQFF; CDR3 DNA: TGTGCTAGCAGCTTAGGTAGCGGGAGTCTCAATGAGCAGTTCTTC
V gene: TRBV4-3; clone size: .; D gene: .; J gene: TRBJ1-1; CDR3 protein: CASSQNKWGDSNTEAFF; CDR3 DNA: TGCGCCAGCAGCCAAAACAAGTGGGGGGACTCGAACACTGAAGCTTTCTTT
V gene: TRBV6-1; clone size: many; D gene: TRBD2; J gene: TRBJ2-1; CDR3 protein: CASSSDGEGNEQFF; CDR3 DNA: TGTGCCAGCAGTTCCGACGGGGAGGGGAATGAGCAGTTCTTC
V gene: TRBV27; clone size: few; D gene: .; J gene: TRBJ2-7; CDR3 protein: CASSLRDTSYEQYF; CDR3 DNA: TGTGCCAGCAGTTTAAGGGACACCTCCTACGAGCAGTACTTC
V gene: TRBV27; clone size: few; D gene: TRBD2; J gene: TRBJ2-3; CDR3 protein: CASSRLAGGPADTQYF; CDR3 DNA: TGTGCCAGCAGCCGACTAGCGGGAGGGCCTGCTGATACGCAGTATTTT
V gene: TRBV7-2; clone size: few; D gene: TRBD1; J gene: TRBJ2-1; CDR3 protein: CASTLRAYRGLSYNEQFF; CDR3 DNA: TGTGCCAGCACCCTTAGGGCCTACAGGGGCTTGTCCTACAATGAGCAGTTCTTC